The rows below give T cell receptor beta chains drawn from one sample of a study of blood T cell repertoires in COVID-19. Some clones are missing from TCRdb's copy, which holds only in-frame ones; the method was immunoSEQ multiplex PCR. The data contain 250,000 to 350,000 clones, approximately 90% of them singletons. Input material: peripheral blood. Receptor source: a woman aged 45-60 years with active or convalescent COVID-19. Both conserved end residues are part of each CDR3.

j_gene: TRBJ2-1; v_gene: TRBV19; CDR3aa: CASSIDNIQGNEQFF
j_gene: TRBJ1-3; v_gene: TRBV9; CDR3aa: CASSAGGSGNTIYF
j_gene: TRBJ2-7; v_gene: TRBV6-5; CDR3aa: CASSYGGSYEQYF
j_gene: TRBJ1-6; v_gene: TRBV4-3; CDR3aa: CASSQDWRSHNSPLHF
j_gene: TRBJ1-2; v_gene: TRBV9; CDR3aa: CASSGGHLSYGYTF
j_gene: TRBJ1-6; v_gene: TRBV30; CDR3aa: CAWSPGRANSPLHF
j_gene: TRBJ1-2; v_gene: TRBV2; CDR3aa: CASSVSRDRGDLNYGYTF
j_gene: TRBJ1-4; v_gene: TRBV2; CDR3aa: CASSSQGGKEKLFF
j_gene: TRBJ1-6; v_gene: TRBV28; CDR3aa: CASTTGSYNSPLHF
j_gene: TRBJ1-5; v_gene: TRBV20-1; CDR3aa: CSASSGLSNQPQHF
j_gene: TRBJ2-2; v_gene: TRBV7-2; CDR3aa: CASSPPGGSVVTGELFF
j_gene: TRBJ1-1; v_gene: TRBV11-2; CDR3aa: CASSPRGDRGFPNTEAFF
j_gene: TRBJ1-5; v_gene: TRBV18; CDR3aa: CASSQGTGQPQHF
j_gene: TRBJ2-2; v_gene: TRBV19; CDR3aa: CASNPRGSNTGELFF
j_gene: TRBJ2-3; v_gene: TRBV7-7; CDR3aa: CASSHWENTDTQYF
j_gene: TRBJ2-2; v_gene: TRBV27; CDR3aa: CATKIGGYTGELFF
j_gene: TRBJ1-2; v_gene: TRBV28; CDR3aa: CASSFPGQSPYGYTF
j_gene: TRBJ2-2; v_gene: TRBV11-3; CDR3aa: CASSLGQGSSGELFF
j_gene: TRBJ1-3; v_gene: TRBV11-3; CDR3aa: CASSRTGTGNTIYF
j_gene: TRBJ2-1; v_gene: TRBV7-2; CDR3aa: CASSLSSYNEQFF
j_gene: TRBJ1-3; v_gene: TRBV2; CDR3aa: CASTGGISGNTIYF
j_gene: TRBJ1-1; v_gene: TRBV4-3; CDR3aa: CASSQNRGTEAFF
j_gene: TRBJ2-1; v_gene: TRBV28; CDR3aa: CASSFRGLRHTNEQFF
j_gene: TRBJ2-1; v_gene: TRBV5-1; CDR3aa: CASSLWTSGRAALYNEQFF
j_gene: TRBJ1-2; v_gene: TRBV29-1; CDR3aa: CSDGRDGYTF
j_gene: TRBJ2-1; v_gene: TRBV7-2; CDR3aa: CASSSGGGSYNEQFF